This entry features one TCR beta chain sequence. The CDR3 is 16 residues long. Germline assignment: CDR1 SGHRS and CDR2 YFSETQ. The trim removed 4 bases at V and 7 bases at J, leaving 12 bases unmatched. PCR employed 60 Vbeta and 13 Jbeta primers. The protocol was immunoSEQ multiplex PCR, while the TCRdb copy is restricted to in-frame clones and leaves out a portion. Of tens of thousands of clones listed, approximately 77% were seen once; the top ten hold approximately 10%. The data were taken from a study of cytomegalovirus exposure and HLA in healthy donors. The specimen was PBMCs. This sequence originates from a human donor in good health. V and J are TRBV5-1 and TRBJ1-4; 8 bases align to TRBD1. In DNA, the CDR3 is TGCGCCAGCAGCCCAACCCAGGGGGCGGGTGGTGAAAAACTGTTTTTT. It translates to CASSPTQGAGGEKLFF.